The sequence of this T cell receptor (beta chain) was determined in a study of T cell responses to AZD1222 COVID-19 vaccine. Study at large: Whether given at about 4 or about 12 weeks, second doses were pooled. General study results and limits: Clonal diversity may have been underestimated in mostly white British donors.

Profiled with immunoSEQ multiplex PCR; TCRdb holds only in-frame clones, not every one. The sample includes 65,000 to 85,000 clones, 90% to 95% of them seen just once. The V end lost 7 bases, the J end lost 4 bases, and 17 bases lay between the germline ends. Per germline, CDR1 SGHDT and CDR2 YYEEEE. The CDR3 consists of 14 residues. Of note for this clone: Its antigen remains unknown.

Here the sequenced sample was peripheral blood, taken on day 0 of AZD1222 vaccination. The TCR was taken from an adult in good health. The gene calls are TRBV5-6 and TRBJ1-2; maybe TRBD1 (5 bases). CDR3 nucleotide sequence: TGTGCCAGCGGTAGGGGCGGAAGCATCTATGGCTACACCTTC. Translation: CASGRGGSIYGYTF.